The TCR beta chain under discussion was sequenced for a study of neoadjuvant nivolumab and ipilimumab in lung cancer. Trimming took 9 bases from V and 6 from J, leaving 22 bases between them. The CDR3 extends over 15 amino acids. The germline gives CDR1 KGHSH, CDR2 LQKENI. Repertoires were generated with immunoSEQ multiplex PCR, while TCRdb's copy carries only in-frame clones and drops some. The data contain about 20,000 clones, 80% to 90% of them seen just once; the ten biggest clones take up around 2.1%. The chain uses TRBV18 and TRBJ2-3; tentatively, D is TRBD2 (6 bases). This clonotype originated in an adult with non-small cell lung cancer. The material was peripheral blood, obtained before neoadjuvant nivolumab, alone or with ipilimumab. CDR3: CASSSRERAGDTQYF. As DNA, the CDR3 is TGTGCCAGTTCCTCGCGGGAACGCGCCGGGGATACGCAGTATTTT. Looking up the rest from reference TRBV18 and TRBJ2-3 gives the full variable domain: NAGVMQNPRHLVRRRGQEARLRCSPMKGHSHVYWYRQLPEEGLKFMVYLQKENIIDESGMPKERFSAEFPKEGPSILRIQQVVRGDSAAYFCASSSRERAGDTQYFGPGTRLTVL.